Given below is one T cell receptor (beta chain) in context. This record belongs to a study of CD8 T cells in ankylosing spondylitis. The CDR3 is made up of 14 amino acids. With 5 bases clipped from V and 5 bases from J, the junction kept 9 bases outside the gene matches. Germline assignment: CDR1 MNHNS and CDR2 SASEGT. Using quantitative 5'-RACE with molecular barcodes, the authors made TCR beta libraries. In TCRdb, the 5' RACE reads were re-called with MiXCR into one record per CDR3 protein. The sample holds approximately 45,000 distinct CDR3 sequences, more than 9.5% seen once. This chain joins TRBV6-1 and TRBJ2-7; 7 bases match TRBD2. The material sequenced was blood, either unsorted or a sorted T cell fraction (not recorded which). The TCR was taken from a male donor with ankylosing spondylitis or in good health (not recorded which). CDR3 in amino acids: CASSPRDYNNEQYF. CDR3 sequence (DNA): TGTGCCAGCAGTCCCCGGGACTACAATAACGAGCAGTACTTC.